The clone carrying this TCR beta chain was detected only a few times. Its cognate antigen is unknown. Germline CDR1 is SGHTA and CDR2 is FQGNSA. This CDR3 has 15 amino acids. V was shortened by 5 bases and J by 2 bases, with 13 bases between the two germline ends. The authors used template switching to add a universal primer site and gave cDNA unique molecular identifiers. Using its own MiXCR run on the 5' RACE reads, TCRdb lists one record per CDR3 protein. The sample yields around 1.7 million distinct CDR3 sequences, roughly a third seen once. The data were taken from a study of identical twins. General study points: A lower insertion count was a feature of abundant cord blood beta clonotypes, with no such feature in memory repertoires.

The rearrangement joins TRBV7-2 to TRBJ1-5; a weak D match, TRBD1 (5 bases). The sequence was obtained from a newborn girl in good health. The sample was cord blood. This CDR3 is CASSERGVRNQPQHF. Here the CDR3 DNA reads TGTGCCAGCAGCGAAAGGGGCGTCCGCAATCAGCCCCAGCATTTT.